Presented here are 32 T cell receptor beta chains from one specimen sequenced in a study of CXCR3-negative and CXCR3-positive naive CD8 T cells. 5' RACE with UMI labels generated the TRB cDNA libraries. TCRdb reprocessed the 5' RACE reads and keeps a single row for each CDR3 protein, giving no DNA. The sample totals around 50,000 distinct CDR3 sequences. Sequenced input: memory CD8+ T cells from blood. These receptors were obtained from a human donor in good health. Some clones in this sample may be carry-over from other donors' samples.

The chain is built from TRBV4-2 and TRBJ1-1; TCRdb names TRBD1, which stays unverified in the absence of DNA. This CDR3 is built from 12 residues. Germline CDR1 LGHNA, CDR2 YNFKEQ. The CDR3 sequence is CASSSPGNEAFF.

The chain recombines TRBV27 with TRBJ1-1. There are 13 residues in the CDR3. Germline CDR1 and CDR2: MNHEY and SMNVEV (reference sequence). The CDR3 loop is CASSLNRGTEAFF.

The chain carries TRBV12-3 or TRBV12-4 and TRBJ2-7; TCRdb's D call of TRBD1 is untestable without DNA. There are 13 residues in the CDR3. This CDR3 reads CASSEDRFYEQYF.

This chain links TRBV9 with TRBJ2-1; checking the TCRdb D call of TRBD1 is not possible without DNA. Germline V gene data show CDR1 as SGDLS and CDR2 as YYNGEE. The CDR3 length is 16 residues. CDR3 loop: CASSLRGAEHLNEQFF. Full variable domain (remainder filled in from reference TRBV9 and TRBJ2-1): DSGVTQTPKHLITATGQRVTLRCSPRSGDLSVYWYQQSLDQGLQFLIQYYNGEERAKGNILERFSAQQFPDLHSELNLSSLELGDSALYFCASSLRGAEHLNEQFFGPGTRLTVL.

V usage is TRBV11-2 and J usage is TRBJ1-2; TCRdb's D gene call, TRBD1, goes unchecked for lack of DNA. The CDR3 is 15 amino acids. CDR1 SGHAT and CDR2 FQNNGV come from the germline V gene. CDR3 sequence reads: CASSLVRGVGYGYTF.

J is TRBJ2-7 and V is TRBV4-1; the TCRdb D gene call, TRBD1, has no DNA to confirm it. This CDR3 comprises 16 residues. Germline CDR1 is MGHRA and CDR2 is YSYEKL. This CDR3 is CASSLQMTGVAYEQYF.

The chain combines TRBV29-1 with TRBJ1-5. The CDR3 covers 14 residues. CDR1 and CDR2 from the germline V gene are SQVTM and ANQGSEA. The CDR3 sequence: CSVVSANPNQPQHF.

The V and J genes are TRBV7-9 and TRBJ1-1; TCRdb picks TRBD1, but there is no DNA to check that call. The CDR3 runs 13 residues. CDR1 and CDR2 (germline): SEHNR, FQNEAQ (reference sequence). CDR3 sequence reads: CASILEGGTEAFF.

V and J are TRBV6-4 and TRBJ2-2; TCRdb's D call, TRBD2, is unchecked because there is no DNA. This CDR3 is 16 amino acids long. The germline V gene encodes CDR1 MRHNA and CDR2 SNTAGT. This CDR3 reads CASSPASGRGTGERFF.

V gene TRBV7-9 combines with J gene TRBJ1-1; TCRdb names TRBD1, which stays unverified in the absence of DNA. The length of the CDR3 is 15 residues. Per the germline V gene, CDR1 is SEHNR and CDR2 is FQNEAQ (reference sequence). CDR3 region: CASSLALGGDTEAFF. The complete variable domain, with remaining parts taken from reference TRBV7-9 and TRBJ1-1, reads DTGVSQNPRHKITKRGQNVTFRCDPISEHNRLYWYRQTLGQGPEFLTYFQNEAQLEKSRLLSDRFSAERPKGSFSTLEIQRTEQGDSAMYLCASSLALGGDTEAFFGQGTRLTVV.

The rearrangement joins TRBV4-1 to TRBJ1-1; TCRdb's assignment of TRBD1 cannot be checked, as there is no DNA. From germline, CDR1 is MGHRA and CDR2 YSYEKL. The CDR3 consists of 14 residues. This CDR3 is CASSQDLGDRQAFF.

The V gene is TRBV28, the J gene TRBJ2-1; TCRdb selects TRBD1, and the lack of DNA leaves this call unchecked. This CDR3 is built from 14 residues. Germline CDR1 is MDHEN and CDR2 is SYDVKM. CDR3 region: CASSFQGLNNEQFF. The full variable domain, rest sourced from reference TRBV28 and TRBJ2-1, is DVKVTQSSRYLVKRTGEKVFLECVQDMDHENMFWYRQDPGLGLRLIYFSYDVKMKEKGDIPEGYSVSREKKERFSLILESASTNQTSMYLCASSFQGLNNEQFFGPGTRLTVL.

The chain joins TRBV28 to TRBJ2-1; lacking DNA, the TRBD2 call made by TCRdb goes unchecked. CDR1 and CDR2 from the germline V gene are MDHEN and SYDVKM. This CDR3 is built from 15 residues. The CDR3 region is CASSSWAGESNEQFF.

The V and J genes are TRBV29-1 and TRBJ2-2; TCRdb's D call of TRBD2 is untestable without DNA. This CDR3 comprises 14 residues. CDR1 is SQVTM and CDR2 is ANQGSEA in the germline V gene. The CDR3 sequence is CSGQAEGDTGELFF.

The chain employs TRBV29-1 and TRBJ2-4. There are 12 residues in the CDR3. CDR1 and CDR2 from the germline V gene are SQVTM and ANQGSEA. CDR3 region: CSVQSGKNIQYF.

The rearrangement uses TRBV9 and TRBJ2-3; checking the TCRdb D call of TRBD2 is not possible without DNA. This CDR3 contains 16 residues. Germline lookup yields CDR1 SGDLS and CDR2 YYNGEE. The CDR3 region is CASSSRTSGGTDTQYF.

This chain uses TRBV29-1 with TRBJ1-2. This CDR3 spans 12 amino acids. Germline values: CDR1 SQVTM, CDR2 ANQGSEA. CDR3 protein: CSVEGAGNGYTF.

The chain combines TRBV7-6 with TRBJ2-7; there is no DNA to check the TCRdb D call of TRBD2. There are 16 residues in the CDR3. The germline gives CDR1 SGHVS, CDR2 FNYEAQ. The CDR3 reads CASSLAGRGISYEQYF. The full variable domain, in which reference TRBV7-6 and TRBJ2-7 provide the parts outside the CDR3, is GAGVSQSPRYKVTKRGQDVALRCDPISGHVSLYWYRQALGQGPEFLTYFNYEAQQDKSGLPNDRFSAERPEGSISTLTIQRTEQRDSAMYRCASSLAGRGISYEQYFGPGTRLTVT.

The chain joins TRBV5-6 to TRBJ2-5. Germline V gene data show CDR1 as SGHDT and CDR2 as YYEEEE. This CDR3 has 13 residues. CDR3 loop: CASSMEMEETQYF.

This chain joins TRBV29-1 and TRBJ2-2. Germline assignment: CDR1 SQVTM and CDR2 ANQGSEA. The CDR3 sequence is 14 residues long. The CDR3 is CSVEESVLAGELFF.

V is TRBV28 and J is TRBJ1-2. Looked up from germline, CDR1 is MDHEN and CDR2 is SYDVKM. This CDR3 contains 13 residues. CDR3 residues: CASSLGRVGGYTF.

The rearrangement joins TRBV21-1 to TRBJ2-2; there is no DNA to check the TCRdb D call of TRBD2. TRBV21-1 is shown as a pseudogene. This CDR3 comprises 18 residues. CDR3 protein: CASSRPYPSGMNTGELFF.

The chain uses TRBV5-1 and TRBJ1-1; TCRdb names TRBD1, which stays unverified in the absence of DNA. This CDR3 comprises 15 residues. CDR1 and CDR2 (germline): SGHRS, YFSETQ. The chain's CDR3 is CASSVDRGLDTEAFF.

This chain connects TRBV4-2 to TRBJ2-1; TCRdb selects TRBD1, and the lack of DNA leaves this call unchecked. The CDR3 length is 15 residues. The germline V gene has CDR1 LGHNA and CDR2 YNFKEQ. CDR3 loop: CASSQLREAYNEQFF.

The CDR3 region is CASSFPGTVNTEAFF. The chain recombines TRBV7-9 with TRBJ1-1; absent DNA, TCRdb's TRBD1 call cannot be checked. The CDR3 is 15 residues long. Germline values: CDR1 SEHNR, CDR2 FQNEAQ (reference sequence). Filled out from reference TRBV7-9 and TRBJ1-1, the complete variable domain reads DTGVSQNPRHKITKRGQNVTFRCDPISEHNRLYWYRQTLGQGPEFLTYFQNEAQLEKSRLLSDRFSAERPKGSFSTLEIQRTEQGDSAMYLCASSFPGTVNTEAFFGQGTRLTVV.

The CDR3 here is CASSAGLAGSNEQFF. This chain links TRBV6-1 with TRBJ2-1; the TCRdb call, TRBD2, lacks DNA for checking. Germline V gene sequence: CDR1 MNHNS, CDR2 SASEGT. The CDR3 is made up of 15 amino acids.

The gene calls are TRBV7-2 and TRBJ2-1. This CDR3 is built from 14 residues. Germline V gene data show CDR1 as SGHTA and CDR2 as FQGNSA. CDR3 in amino acids: CASSLEAAYNEQFF. Drawing the rest from reference TRBV7-2 and TRBJ2-1, the complete variable domain is GAGVSQSPSNKVTEKGKDVELRCDPISGHTALYWYRQSLGQGLEFLIYFQGNSAPDKSGLPSDRFSAERTGGSVSTLTIQRTQQEDSAVYLCASSLEAAYNEQFFGPGTRLTVL.

CDR3 sequence: CASGGQGELSGYTF. The V and J genes are TRBV7-8 and TRBJ1-2; without DNA, the TCRdb call of TRBD1 cannot be checked. This CDR3 is 14 amino acids long. Germline values: CDR1 SGHVS, CDR2 FQNEAQ.

The chain is built from TRBV6-4 and TRBJ2-2. Germline lookup yields CDR1 MRHNA and CDR2 SNTAGT. This CDR3 comprises 13 residues. The CDR3 loop reads CASRDREAGELFF.

This chain links TRBV20-1 with TRBJ2-3; there is no DNA to check the TCRdb D call of TRBD2. The CDR3 consists of 17 residues. Looked up from germline, CDR1 is DFQATT and CDR2 is SNEGSKA (reference sequence). The CDR3 loop is CSATGLAGDKSTDTQYF.

V usage is TRBV7-8 and J usage is TRBJ2-4; TCRdb's D call, TRBD1, is unchecked because there is no DNA. The CDR3 is made up of 16 amino acids. Germline CDR1 is SGHVS and CDR2 is FQNEAQ. The chain's CDR3 is CASSARSGGSKNIQYF.

The rearrangement links TRBV20-1 to TRBJ2-7; the D call of TRBD2 rests on TCRdb alone, since no DNA is present to check it. The CDR3 has 17 residues. Germline V gene sequence: CDR1 DFQATT, CDR2 SNEGSKA (reference sequence). This CDR3 is CSASLLAGGYSSYEQYF.